Below are 2 T cell receptor beta chains sequenced from a single sample in a study of blood T cell repertoires in COVID-19. Sequencing used immunoSEQ multiplex PCR; TCRdb keeps in-frame clones, though not all of them. The data contain about 160,000 clones, about 80% of them singletons. The sample was peripheral blood. These receptors were taken from a woman at least 80 years old with acute or convalescent COVID-19.

J is TRBJ1-1 and V is TRBV2, with D perhaps TRBD1 (5 bases). V dropped 7 bases and J dropped 5 bases, with 14 bases sitting between them. Looked up from germline, CDR1 is SNHLY and CDR2 is FYNNEI. This CDR3 comprises 13 residues. CDR3: CASTRVGGTEAFF. DNA for the CDR3: TGTGCCAGCACCCGAGTGGGGGGAACTGAAGCTTTCTTT.

This CDR3 reads CASSQQGARTEAFF. CDR3 in DNA: TGTGCCAGCAGCCAACAGGGGGCGAGGACTGAAGCTTTCTTT. The gene calls are TRBV5-4 and TRBJ1-1; 9 bases are a match to TRBD1. The CDR3 spans 14 residues. The V gene end was trimmed by 4 bases and the J gene end by 5 bases; junction bases not matched to a gene: 6. Germline V gene data show CDR1 as SGHNT and CDR2 as YYREEE (reference sequence).